This T cell receptor beta chain originates from a study of blood T cells in healthy people across ages. A J-beta primer mix and a sample-barcoded 5' primer were used in a second PCR of roughly 6 to 12 cycles. Each cDNA molecule carried a tag from a template-switch adaptor that contained 12 random nucleotides. Using its own MiXCR run on the 5' RACE reads, TCRdb lists one record per CDR3 protein. The repertoire consists of under 1,000,000 distinct CDR3 sequences, with about half occurring once and the leading ten covering 15% to 20%. V lost 6 bases to trimming and J lost 4 bases, with 15 bases between them. This CDR3 is built from 13 residues. The germline CDR1 and CDR2 sequences are DFQATT and SNEGSKA (reference sequence). Donors each provided 8 to 10 milliliters of peripheral blood.

Specimen: blood. The origin of this receptor is a man older than 75 in good health. This sequence joins TRBV20-1 and TRBJ1-1; D uncertain. CDR3 nucleotides: TGCAGTGCCATCCTCAAGGAGGGCACTGAAGCTTTCTTT. The encoded protein is CSAILKEGTEAFF.